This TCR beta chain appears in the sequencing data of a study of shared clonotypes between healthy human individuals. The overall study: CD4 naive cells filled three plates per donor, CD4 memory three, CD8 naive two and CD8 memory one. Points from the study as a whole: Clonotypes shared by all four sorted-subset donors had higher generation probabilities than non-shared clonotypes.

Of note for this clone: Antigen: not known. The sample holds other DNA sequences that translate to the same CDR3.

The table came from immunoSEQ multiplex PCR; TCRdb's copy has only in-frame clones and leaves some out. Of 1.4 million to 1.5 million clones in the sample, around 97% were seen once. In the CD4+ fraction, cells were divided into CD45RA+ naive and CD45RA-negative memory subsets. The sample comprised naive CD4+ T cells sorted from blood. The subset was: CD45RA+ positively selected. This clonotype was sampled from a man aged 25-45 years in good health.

CDR3 coding DNA: TGTGCCAGCTCACCACTGGACAGCCTGAACACTGAAGCTTTCTTT. Protein: CASSPLDSLNTEAFF. The chain recombines TRBV18 with TRBJ1-1; weak D call: TRBD1 (6 bases). The CDR3 extends over 15 amino acids. Trimming took off 1 base at V and 0 bases at J, with 9 bases between the two ends. Per the germline V gene, CDR1 is KGHSH and CDR2 is LQKENI.